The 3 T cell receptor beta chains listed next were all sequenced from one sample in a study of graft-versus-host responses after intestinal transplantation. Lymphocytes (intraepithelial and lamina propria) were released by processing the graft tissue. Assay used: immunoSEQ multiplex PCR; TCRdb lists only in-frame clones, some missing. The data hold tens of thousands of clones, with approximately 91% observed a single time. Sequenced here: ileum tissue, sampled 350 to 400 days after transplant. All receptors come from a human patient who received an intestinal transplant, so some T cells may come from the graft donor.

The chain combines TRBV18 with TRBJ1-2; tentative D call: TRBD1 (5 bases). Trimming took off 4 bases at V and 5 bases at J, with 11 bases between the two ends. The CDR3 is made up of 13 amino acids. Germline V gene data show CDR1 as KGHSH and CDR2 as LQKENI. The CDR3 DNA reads TGTGCCAGCTCACTTAGCAGGGAGTATGGCTACACCTTC. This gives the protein CASSLSREYGYTF.

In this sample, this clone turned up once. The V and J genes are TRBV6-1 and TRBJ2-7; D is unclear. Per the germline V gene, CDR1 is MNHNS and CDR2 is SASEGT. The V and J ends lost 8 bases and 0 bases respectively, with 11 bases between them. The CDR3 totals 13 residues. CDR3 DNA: TGTGCCAGCCGGGCCATGACCTCCTACGAGCAGTACTTC. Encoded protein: CASRAMTSYEQYF.

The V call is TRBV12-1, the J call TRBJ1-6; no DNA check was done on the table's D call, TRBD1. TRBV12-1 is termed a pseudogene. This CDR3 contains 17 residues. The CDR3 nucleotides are TGTGCCAGCAGCTTTGGGGCAGCCCTCCGCTATAATTCACCCCTCCACTTT. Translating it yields CASSFGAALRYNSPLHF.